This section outlines one T cell receptor (beta chain) sequence together with its context. Its specificity is not known. Time point here: baseline pretreatment blood. The treatment is: 15 Gy SBRT to primary tumor, nephrectomy 4 weeks later. The tumor was a clear cell renal cell carcinoma. Trimming stripped 7 bases from V and 0 bases from J, with 9 bases between. The CDR3 contains 13 residues. The germline gives CDR1 LNHDA, CDR2 SQIVND (reference sequence). This entry comes from a study of radiation and T cells in renal cell carcinoma. Overall study: Nephrectomy followed 15 Gy stereotactic body radiation by 4 weeks.

Overall study results and limits: Top tumor clonotypes rose in blood 2 weeks post-radiation, then contracted.

Sequencing was performed with immunoSEQ multiplex PCR; in TCRdb, only in-frame clones are kept and a portion is missing. This table holds 55,000 to 65,000 clones, approximately 80% found once. Sequencing was performed on blood, taken from a patient whose treatment included radiotherapy and nephrectomy. This sequence was found in a man aged 55-75 years with renal cell carcinoma. V usage is TRBV19 and J usage is TRBJ1-1; TRBD1 is a possible D gene (5 bases). CDR3 loop: CASTGFMNTEAFF. For the CDR3, the DNA is TGTGCCAGTACAGGGTTTATGAACACTGAAGCTTTCTTT.